The clone carrying this T cell receptor (beta chain) has a handful of counts. Antigen unknown. This entry comes from a study of beta chain features in type 1 diabetes. Broader study findings: People with Type 1 diabetes carried modestly yet significantly shorter TCRB CDR3s in all four CD4+ subsets. HLA influence on TCRB rearrangement stayed unresolved here. In patients and controls equally, PCR might favor templates that are shorter. The naive, central memory and Treg TCRB repertoires showed an apparent similarity that was greater among patients than among healthy donors.

V was trimmed by 4 bases and J by 2 bases, leaving 12 bases between them. This CDR3 is built from 13 residues. The germline gives CDR1 GTSNPN, CDR2 SVGIG (reference sequence). One heparinised blood draw, averaging about 116 mL, came from each donor. Isolated RNA was reverse transcribed in full, so expressed TCRB transcripts were sequenced. Measured with immunoSEQ multiplex PCR; TCRdb has only the in-frame clones, and not every one. Altogether some 700,000 clones are present, around 15% being singletons, with the ten largest covering around 0.022%. This chain links TRBV30 with TRBJ2-7, with D uncertain. This TCR came from a man younger than 30 with type 1 diabetes. The specimen was naive CD4+ T cells from blood. This chain's CDR3 is CAWTFAQTYEQYF. CDR3 DNA sequence: TGTGCCTGGACCTTCGCGCAGACCTACGAGCAGTACTTC.